Below, 11 T cell receptor beta chains from the same sample are listed, as sequenced in a study of blood T cell repertoires in COVID-19. Data came from immunoSEQ multiplex PCR; TCRdb stores just in-frame clones and leaves some out. The sample lists 310,000 or so clones, roughly 88% occurring once. Sequenced material: peripheral blood. These receptors were obtained from a woman in her forties or fifties with active or convalescent COVID-19.

The V call is TRBV5-4, the J call TRBJ2-1; 9 bases fit TRBD1. J lost 3 bases, V lost 6 bases, and 7 bases had no gene match. This CDR3 has 15 residues. Germline CDR1 and CDR2: SGHNT and YYREEE (reference sequence). The CDR3 loop reads CASTNRDRDYNEQFF. DNA for the CDR3: TGTGCCAGCACCAACCGGGACAGGGACTACAATGAGCAGTTCTTC. Filled out from reference TRBV5-4 and TRBJ2-1, the complete variable domain reads ETGVTQSPTHLIKTRGQQVTLRCSSQSGHNTVSWYQQALGQGPQFIFQYYREEENGRGNFPPRFSGLQFPNYSSELNVNALELDDSALYLCASTNRDRDYNEQFFGPGTRLTVL.

The genes are TRBV3-1 (or the pseudogene TRBV3-2) and TRBJ1-2; 7 nucleotides agree with TRBD1. V was clipped by 5 bases and J by 0 bases; unmatched bases: 6. CDR1 LGHDT and CDR2 YNNKEL come from the germline V gene (reference sequence). CDR3 length: 15 residues. CDR3 DNA: TGTGCCAGCAGCTTTACAGGGGCCCCTAACTATGGCTACACCTTC. This sequence encodes CASSFTGAPNYGYTF.

The chain joins TRBV27 to TRBJ1-5, with 7 bases identical to TRBD1. This CDR3 region has 16 residues. The V gene end was trimmed by 5 bases and the J gene end by 0 bases; junction bases not matched to a gene: 7. Germline loops: CDR1 MNHEY, CDR2 SMNVEV (reference sequence). CDR3 residues: CASSPSRGDSNQPQHF. The CDR3 DNA sequence: TGTGCCAGCAGTCCATCCAGGGGGGATAGCAATCAGCCCCAGCATTTT.

In DNA form, the CDR3 reads TGTGCCAGCAGCTTGATCGGGGTTTATAATTCACCCCTCCACTTT. It specifies CASSLIGVYNSPLHF. The chain employs TRBV5-5 and TRBJ1-6; D unresolved. The CDR3 spans 15 residues. The V end lost 1 base, the J end lost 4 bases, and 9 bases lay between the germline ends. Germline assignment: CDR1 SGHKS and CDR2 YYEKEE (reference sequence).

The chain employs TRBV28 and TRBJ2-7; D is uncertain. CDR3 length: 14 amino acids. Germline assignment: CDR1 MDHEN and CDR2 SYDVKM. V was pared by 0 bases and J by 5 bases, with 11 bases between. CDR3 sequence: CASSLWASRDEQYF. CDR3 in DNA: TGTGCCAGCAGTTTATGGGCATCCCGGGACGAGCAGTACTTC.

V and J are TRBV5-1 and TRBJ2-3; 9 bases line up with TRBD1. V trimming: 1 base; J trimming: 3 bases; junction bases outside the gene matches: 6. The CDR3 length is 16 residues. In germline, CDR1 is SGHRS, CDR2 YFSETQ. The CDR3 sequence is CASSLMMGTGTDTQYF. CDR3 nucleotide sequence: TGCGCCAGCAGCTTGATGATGGGGACAGGGACAGATACGCAGTATTTT.

The chain is built from TRBV6-5 and TRBJ2-5; 7 nucleotides agree with TRBD2. The V and J ends lost 0 bases and 2 bases, in that order; junction bases with no gene match: 3. The CDR3 covers 15 residues. Germline V lookup: CDR1 MNHEY, CDR2 SVGAGI. This chain's CDR3 is CASSYSAGEQETQYF. The CDR3 DNA reads as TGTGCCAGCAGTTACTCGGCGGGAGAACAAGAGACCCAGTACTTC.

Only one count was recorded for this clone. The J gene is TRBJ2-1, the V gene TRBV5-6, with D possibly being TRBD1 (5 bases). The V gene lost 2 bases and the J gene lost 7 bases, with 10 bases spanning the gap. The CDR3 extends over 13 amino acids. Per germline, CDR1 SGHDT and CDR2 YYEEEE. The CDR3 DNA follows: TGTGCCAGCAGCTTAAAGGGGCCGAATGAGCAGTTCTTC. Its translation: CASSLKGPNEQFF.

The V and J genes are TRBV7-2 and TRBJ1-5; D is undetermined. Trimming stripped 4 bases from V and 7 bases from J, with 14 bases between. This CDR3 comprises 14 residues. Germline CDR1 is SGHTA and CDR2 is FQGNSA. The CDR3: CASSWAFAGQPQHF. Here the CDR3 DNA reads TGTGCCAGCAGCTGGGCCTTTGCCGGACAGCCCCAGCATTTT.

This chain links TRBV9 with TRBJ2-3; TRBD1 aligns across 8 bases. The ends lost 0 bases at V and 4 bases at J; junction bases unmatched: 7. The CDR3 loop spans 16 amino acids. Looked up from germline, CDR1 is SGDLS and CDR2 is YYNGEE. The CDR3 DNA sequence: TGTGCCAGCAGCGTAGCTGGGCAGGGGGCGGCAGATACGCAGTATTTT. This sequence encodes CASSVAGQGAADTQYF.

This clone was seen once. The V call is TRBV24-1, the J call TRBJ2-3; the D gene is possibly TRBD2 (6 bases). CDR1 and CDR2 from the germline V gene are KGHDR and SFDVKD. This CDR3 is 13 amino acids long. The ends were cut back, 12 bases at V and 0 bases at J, with 12 bases in the middle. As DNA, the CDR3 is TGTGCCGTGGGCGGGGCGAGCACAGATACGCAGTATTTT. Its translation is CAVGGASTDTQYF.